This T cell receptor (beta chain) came from a study of blood T cell repertoires in COVID-19. In the study overall: Acute-phase and convalescent COVID-19 samples originated in the United States, Italy and Spain.

CDR1 is SNHLY, CDR2 FYNNEI, per germline. There are 12 residues in the CDR3. With 6 bases removed from V and 4 bases from J, the gap between germline ends came to 7 bases. The method was immunoSEQ multiplex PCR; TCRdb's version includes in-frame clones alone and lacks a portion of them. The sample includes fewer than 350,000 clones, 85% to 90% of them seen just once. Sequencing was carried out using PBMCs or T cells enriched from blood (not recorded which). This sequence joins TRBV2 and TRBJ1-3; tentatively, D is TRBD1 (5 bases). The clonotype comes from a woman between 55 and 75 years old in a cohort exposed to, infected with or recovered from COVID-19 (not recorded which). Here the CDR3 reads CASRQEGNTIYF. The CDR3 region has the DNA TGTGCCAGCAGACAGGAGGGAAACACCATATATTTT.